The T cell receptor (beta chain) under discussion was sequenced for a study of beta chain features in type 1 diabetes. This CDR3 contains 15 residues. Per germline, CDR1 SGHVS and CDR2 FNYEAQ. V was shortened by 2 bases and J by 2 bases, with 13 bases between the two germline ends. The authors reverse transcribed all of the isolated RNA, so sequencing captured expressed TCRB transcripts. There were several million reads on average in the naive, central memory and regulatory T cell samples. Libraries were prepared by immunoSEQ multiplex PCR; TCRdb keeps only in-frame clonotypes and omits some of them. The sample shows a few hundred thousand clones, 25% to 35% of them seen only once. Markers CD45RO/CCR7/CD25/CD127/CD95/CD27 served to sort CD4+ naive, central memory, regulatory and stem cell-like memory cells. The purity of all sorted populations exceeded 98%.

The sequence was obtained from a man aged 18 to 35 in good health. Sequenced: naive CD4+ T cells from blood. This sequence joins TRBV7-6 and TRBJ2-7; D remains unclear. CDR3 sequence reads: CASSLTPSGTYEQYF. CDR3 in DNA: TGTGCCAGCAGCTTAACCCCGTCTGGGACCTACGAGCAGTACTTC.